The 17 T cell receptor beta chains below were found in one sample sequenced in a study of CD8 T cells in acute hepatitis C reinfection. Time point in this sample: naive CD8 control sorted from an acute-time-point sample. This table comes from immunoSEQ multiplex PCR, and its TCRdb copy is limited to in-frame clones, with some not included. The sample holds about 38,000 clones, just under 90% seen once. Specimen: naive CD8+ T cells from PBMCs. These receptors came from a man aged 25 to 40 with chronic hepatitis C.

This clone was observed once. The chain uses TRBV29-1 and TRBJ2-7; 9 positions agree with TRBD1. The germline V gene has CDR1 SQVTM and CDR2 ANQGSEA. V shed 6 bases, J shed 4 bases, and the junction held 4 bases outside the gene matches. The CDR3 covers 12 residues. The CDR3 here is CSVTGGMYEQYF. In nucleotides, the CDR3 is TGCAGCGTGACAGGGGGAATGTACGAGCAGTACTTC.

This chain uses TRBV4-1 with TRBJ2-7; TRBD1 matches 10 bases. CDR3 length: 14 residues. J was trimmed by 6 bases and V by 5 bases; bases with no gene match: 7. Germline lookup yields CDR1 MGHRA and CDR2 YSYEKL. For the CDR3, the DNA is TGCGCCAGCAGCTTCGGGACAGGGGAAGGCGAGCAGTACTTC. Protein: CASSFGTGEGEQYF.

The chain combines TRBV15 with TRBJ1-5; D is undetermined. CDR3 length: 12 residues. With 3 bases removed from V and 10 bases from J, the gap between germline ends came to 10 bases. Germline V gene data show CDR1 as LNHNV and CDR2 as YYDKDF (reference sequence). CDR3 DNA sequence: TGTGCCACCAGCAGTCCAATAGGTCCCCAGCATTTT. This gives the protein CATSSPIGPQHF.

As DNA, the CDR3 is TGTGCCAGCAGCGTAGGGCCCGGACAGGCCGACTATGGCTACACCTTC. This encodes CASSVGPGQADYGYTF. The V gene is TRBV9, the J gene TRBJ1-2; 7 nucleotides line up with TRBD1. CDR1 and CDR2 (germline): SGDLS, YYNGEE. The CDR3 is made up of 16 amino acids. Trimming cost V 0 bases and J 3 bases; bases outside gene matches: 8.

The genes are TRBV7-8 and TRBJ2-7; 9 positions agree with TRBD2. Trimming at V came to 1 base and at J to 4 bases, leaving 8 bases not matched to a gene. Germline V lookup: CDR1 SGHVS, CDR2 FQNEAQ. This CDR3 region has 16 residues. In DNA form, the CDR3 reads TGTGCCAGCAGCTTAGTGGGCGGGAGGGCCGCTTACGAGCAGTACTTC. This translates into CASSLVGGRAAYEQYF.

Here the CDR3 reads CASSQDNFIRTEAFF. The CDR3 DNA follows: TGCGCCAGCAGCCAAGACAACTTTATCCGCACTGAAGCTTTCTTT. V usage is TRBV4-1 and J usage is TRBJ1-1; D unresolved. V was cut by 0 bases and J by 4 bases, with 12 bases left in between. The germline V gene encodes CDR1 MGHRA and CDR2 YSYEKL. This CDR3 is 15 amino acids long.

This sequence joins TRBV4-1 and TRBJ1-1, with D unclear. Germline V CDR1 and CDR2: MGHRA, YSYEKL. V lost 2 bases, J lost 8 bases, and 15 bases lay in between. The CDR3 sequence is 14 residues long. CDR3 sequence (DNA): TGCGCCAGCAGCCAACGGGAAGAGGGCACGGAAGCTTTCTTT. Encoded protein: CASSQREEGTEAFF.

The chain joins TRBV6-6 to TRBJ2-1, with D hard to call. V was clipped by 2 bases and J by 5 bases, with 16 bases between them. This CDR3 has 16 amino acids. CDR1 is MNHNY, CDR2 SVGAGI, per germline (reference sequence). CDR3 in amino acids: CASSYVRLPTHNEQFF. CDR3 coding DNA: TGTGCCAGCAGTTACGTCCGGCTTCCCACCCACAATGAGCAGTTCTTC.

The V gene is TRBV29-1, the J gene TRBJ1-2; the D is unclear. Germline CDR1 is SQVTM and CDR2 is ANQGSEA. V lost 6 bases to trimming and J lost 5 bases, with 10 bases between them. This CDR3 region has 11 residues. The CDR3 reads CSVALRYGYTF. The DNA for the CDR3 is TGCAGCGTGGCGTTGCGATATGGCTACACCTTC.

This chain links TRBV6-5 with TRBJ1-1; no reliable D call. Trimming stripped 6 bases from V and 0 bases from J, with 11 bases between. CDR3 length: 14 amino acids. Germline lookup yields CDR1 MNHEY and CDR2 SVGAGI. The CDR3 loop is CASSSTHMNTEAFF. The CDR3 DNA reads as TGTGCCAGCAGCTCTACACACATGAACACTGAAGCTTTCTTT.

J is TRBJ2-1 and V is TRBV9; D gene unclear. This CDR3 is 15 amino acids long. Germline CDR1 is SGDLS and CDR2 is YYNGEE. V was cut by 0 bases and J by 0 bases, with 7 bases left in between. The CDR3, as DNA: TGTGCCAGCAGCGTAGGAGACCGCTCCTACAATGAGCAGTTCTTC. It yields the protein CASSVGDRSYNEQFF.

The chain recombines TRBV5-5 with TRBJ2-7; TRBD2 aligns across 7 bases. The ends lost 0 bases at V and 3 bases at J; junction bases unmatched: 6. CDR3 length: 15 amino acids. Germline lookup yields CDR1 SGHKS and CDR2 YYEKEE (reference sequence). CDR3 DNA: TGTGCCAGCAGCTTGGTGTTGGCTAGCGGCTACGAGCAGTACTTC. Amino acids: CASSLVLASGYEQYF.

The chain joins TRBV19 to TRBJ2-1; 8 bases line up with TRBD2. Per germline, CDR1 LNHDA and CDR2 SQIVND (reference sequence). This CDR3 spans 15 amino acids. The junction had 6 bases not matched to a gene; V was cut back by 4 bases and J by 4 bases. DNA for the CDR3: TGTGCCAGTAGTACCTCCCCGGGGGGGTACAATGAGCAGTTCTTC. It yields the protein CASSTSPGGYNEQFF.

The chain employs TRBV5-6 and TRBJ2-7, with D perhaps TRBD1 (7 bases). CDR3 length: 15 amino acids. CDR1 SGHDT and CDR2 YYEEEE come from the germline V gene. V lost 4 bases, J lost 4 bases, and 18 bases lay in between. The CDR3 loop is CASSEFTGAGYEQYF. The CDR3 DNA is TGTGCCAGCAGCGAATTTACAGGGGCGGGGTACGAGCAGTACTTC.

This clone showed up just once. The chain couples TRBV19 to TRBJ1-1; D not certain. The CDR3 is 13 residues long. Germline-derived CDR1 and CDR2 are LNHDA and SQIVND (reference sequence). V lost 3 bases and J 8 bases, leaving 13 bases between the germline ends. CDR3 amino acids: CASSMPGPVEAFF. In DNA, the CDR3 is TGTGCCAGTAGTATGCCCGGACCTGTCGAAGCTTTCTTT.

The chain couples TRBV11-2 to TRBJ1-2; D unclear. This CDR3 has 12 amino acids. V lost 4 bases, J lost 4 bases, and 7 bases lay in between. CDR1 SGHAT and CDR2 FQNNGV come from the germline V gene. Here the CDR3 DNA reads TGTGCCAGCAGCTCCTTCTCCTATGGCTACACCTTC. Translating gives CASSSFSYGYTF.

The chain is built from TRBV4-1 and TRBJ1-2; 9 bases fit TRBD1. J lost 6 bases, V lost 2 bases, and 1 base had no gene match. Germline CDR1 is MGHRA and CDR2 is YSYEKL. The CDR3 extends over 13 amino acids. The chain's CDR3 is CASSQRTGDGYTF. CDR3 coding DNA: TGCGCCAGCAGCCAACGGACAGGGGATGGCTACACCTTC.